A single T cell receptor beta chain is shown here with its context. Its antigen is currently unknown. Clones were read by immunoSEQ multiplex PCR, and TCRdb kept only the in-frame ones, dropping some. The table lists about 24,000 clones, approximately 80% of them singletons. Using viral peptide pools, the ViraFEST assay grew out antigen-specific CD4+ T cells prior to sequencing. Culture lasted around eleven days before CD4+ T cell isolation. The vaccine given was either BNT162b2 or mRNA-1273, in two doses. The CDR3 sequence is 14 residues long. The junction had 4 bases not matched to a gene; V was cut back by 7 bases and J by 2 bases. CDR1 and CDR2 from the germline V gene are KGHDR and SFDVKD. These data are taken from a study of vaccination effects on CD4 cells after COVID-19.

The chain links TRBV24-1 to TRBJ1-5; TRBD1 matches at 7 bases. This clonotype originated in a human donor who received a COVID-19 vaccine. Some clones in this sample may be carry-over from other donors' samples. The material was CD4+ T cells from PBMCs cultured with SARS-CoV-2 spike peptides, obtained after COVID-19 vaccination. DNA of the CDR3: TGTGCCACCAGCGTTACAGGGGGCAATCAGCCCCAGCATTTT. It yields the protein CATSVTGGNQPQHF.